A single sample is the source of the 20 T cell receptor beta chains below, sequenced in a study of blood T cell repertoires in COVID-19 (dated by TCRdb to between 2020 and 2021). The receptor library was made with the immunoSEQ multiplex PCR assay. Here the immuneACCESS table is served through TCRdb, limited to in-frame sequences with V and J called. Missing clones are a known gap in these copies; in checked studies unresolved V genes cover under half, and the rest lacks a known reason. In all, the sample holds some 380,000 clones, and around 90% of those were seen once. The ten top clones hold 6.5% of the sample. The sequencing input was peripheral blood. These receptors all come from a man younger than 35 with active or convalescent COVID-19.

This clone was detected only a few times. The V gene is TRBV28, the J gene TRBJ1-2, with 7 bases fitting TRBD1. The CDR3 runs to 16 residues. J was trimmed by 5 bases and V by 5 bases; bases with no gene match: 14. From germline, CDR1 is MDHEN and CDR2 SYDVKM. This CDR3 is CASSPPGTASQYGYTF. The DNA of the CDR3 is TGTGCCAGCAGTCCTCCTGGGACAGCCTCGCAGTATGGCTACACCTTC.

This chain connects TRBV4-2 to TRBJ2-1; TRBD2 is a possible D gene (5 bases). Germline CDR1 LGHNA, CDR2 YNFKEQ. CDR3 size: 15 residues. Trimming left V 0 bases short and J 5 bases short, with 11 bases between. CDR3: CASSQEDFLDNEQFF. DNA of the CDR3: TGTGCCAGCAGCCAAGAGGACTTCCTCGACAATGAGCAGTTCTTC.

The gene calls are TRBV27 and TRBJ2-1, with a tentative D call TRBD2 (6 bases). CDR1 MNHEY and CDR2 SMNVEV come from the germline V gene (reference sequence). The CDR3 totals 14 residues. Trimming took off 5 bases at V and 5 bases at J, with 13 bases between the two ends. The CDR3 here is CASSLRAGHNEQFF. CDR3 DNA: TGTGCCAGCAGTCTTAGGGCGGGACACAATGAGCAGTTCTTC.

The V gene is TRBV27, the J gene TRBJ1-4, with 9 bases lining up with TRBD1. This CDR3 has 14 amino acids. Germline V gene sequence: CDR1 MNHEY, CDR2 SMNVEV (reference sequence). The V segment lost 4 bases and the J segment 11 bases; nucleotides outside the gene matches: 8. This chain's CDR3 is CASSSLGTGNKLFF. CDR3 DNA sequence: TGTGCCAGCAGTTCCCTCGGGACAGGGAATAAACTGTTTTTT.

CDR3 in amino acids: CASSRGQGNVDTQYF. The CDR3 coding sequence is TGTGCCAGCAGCCGGGGACAGGGGAACGTGGATACGCAGTATTTT. The chain has TRBV5-5 and TRBJ2-3, with 10 bases that match TRBD1. The ends lost 4 bases at V and 6 bases at J; junction bases unmatched: 8. The germline V gene has CDR1 SGHKS and CDR2 YYEKEE (reference sequence). This CDR3 has 15 residues.

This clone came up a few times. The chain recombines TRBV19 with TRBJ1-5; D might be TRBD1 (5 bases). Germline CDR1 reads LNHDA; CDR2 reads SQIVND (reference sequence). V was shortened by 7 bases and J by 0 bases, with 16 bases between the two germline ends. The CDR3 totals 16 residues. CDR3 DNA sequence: TGTGCCAGTACCAGGCCCGGGACTTATAGCAATCAGCCCCAGCATTTT. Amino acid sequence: CASTRPGTYSNQPQHF.

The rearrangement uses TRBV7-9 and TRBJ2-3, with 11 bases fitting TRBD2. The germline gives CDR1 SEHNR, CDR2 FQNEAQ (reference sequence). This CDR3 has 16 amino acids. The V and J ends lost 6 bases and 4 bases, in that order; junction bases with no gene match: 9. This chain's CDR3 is CASRPLAGGKADTQYF. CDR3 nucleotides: TGTGCCAGCAGACCTCTAGCGGGAGGCAAGGCAGATACGCAGTATTTT.

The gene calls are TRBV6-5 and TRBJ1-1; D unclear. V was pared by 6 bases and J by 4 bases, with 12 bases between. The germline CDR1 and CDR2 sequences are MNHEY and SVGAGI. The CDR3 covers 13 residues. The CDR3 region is CASRGSGSTEAFF. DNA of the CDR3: TGTGCCAGCAGGGGCTCGGGGTCCACTGAAGCTTTCTTT.

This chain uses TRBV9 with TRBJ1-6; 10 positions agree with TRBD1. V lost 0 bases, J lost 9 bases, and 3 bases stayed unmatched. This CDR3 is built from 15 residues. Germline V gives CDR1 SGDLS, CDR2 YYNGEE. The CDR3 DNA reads TGTGCCAGCAGCGTAGGAGGACAGGGGGGTTCACCCCTCCACTTT. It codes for CASSVGGQGGSPLHF.

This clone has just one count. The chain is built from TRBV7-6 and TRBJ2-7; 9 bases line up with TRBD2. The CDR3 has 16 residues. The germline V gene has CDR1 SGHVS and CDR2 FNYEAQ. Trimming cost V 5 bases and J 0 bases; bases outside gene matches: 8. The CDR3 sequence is CASSPQGGRASYEQYF. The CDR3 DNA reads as TGTGCCAGCAGCCCCCAAGGCGGGAGGGCCTCCTACGAGCAGTACTTC. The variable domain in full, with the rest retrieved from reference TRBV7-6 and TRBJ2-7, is GAGVSQSPRYKVTKRGQDVALRCDPISGHVSLYWYRQALGQGPEFLTYFNYEAQQDKSGLPNDRFSAERPEGSISTLTIQRTEQRDSAMYRCASSPQGGRASYEQYFGPGTRLTVT.

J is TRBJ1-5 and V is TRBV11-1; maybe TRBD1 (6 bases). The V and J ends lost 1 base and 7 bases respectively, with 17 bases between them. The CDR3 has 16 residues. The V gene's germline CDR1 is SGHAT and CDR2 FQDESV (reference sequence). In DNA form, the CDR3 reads TGTGCCAGCAGCTTAGGTGATCAGGGGCCACGGCAGCCCCAGCATTTT. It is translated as CASSLGDQGPRQPQHF.

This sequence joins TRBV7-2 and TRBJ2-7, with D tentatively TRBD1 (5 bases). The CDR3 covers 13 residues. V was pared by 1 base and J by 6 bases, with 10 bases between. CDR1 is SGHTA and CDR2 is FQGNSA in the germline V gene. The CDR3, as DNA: TGTGCCAGCAGCTTAGACAGGACGACCGAGCAGTACTTC. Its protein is CASSLDRTTEQYF.

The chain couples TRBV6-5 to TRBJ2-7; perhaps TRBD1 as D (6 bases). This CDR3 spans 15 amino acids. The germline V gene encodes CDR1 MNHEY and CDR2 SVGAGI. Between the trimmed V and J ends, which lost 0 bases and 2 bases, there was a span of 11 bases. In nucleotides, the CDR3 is TGTGCCAGCAGTTACTCTGTGCAGGGGCCCTACGAGCAGTACTTC. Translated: CASSYSVQGPYEQYF.

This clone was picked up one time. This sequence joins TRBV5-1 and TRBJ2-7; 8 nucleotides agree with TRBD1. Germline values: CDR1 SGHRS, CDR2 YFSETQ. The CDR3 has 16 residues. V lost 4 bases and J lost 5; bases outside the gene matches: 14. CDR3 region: CASSAGQGNGLHEQYF. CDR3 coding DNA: TGCGCCAGCAGCGCCGGACAGGGAAACGGTCTCCACGAGCAGTACTTC. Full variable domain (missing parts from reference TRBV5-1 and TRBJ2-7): KAGVTQTPRYLIKTRGQQVTLSCSPISGHRSVSWYQQTPGQGLQFLFEYFSETQRNKGNFPGRFSGRQFSNSRSEMNVSTLELGDSALYLCASSAGQGNGLHEQYFGPGTRLTVT.

The CDR3 region has the DNA TGTGCCAGCAGTTACTCAGGTCGGGAGAGGACTGAAGCTTTCTTT. It encodes CASSYSGRERTEAFF. The rearrangement joins TRBV6-2 or TRBV6-3 to TRBJ1-1; D unresolved. Trimming cost V 0 bases and J 5 bases, with 13 bases left between them. This CDR3 has 15 residues. Germline-derived CDR1 and CDR2 are MNHEY and SVGEGT.

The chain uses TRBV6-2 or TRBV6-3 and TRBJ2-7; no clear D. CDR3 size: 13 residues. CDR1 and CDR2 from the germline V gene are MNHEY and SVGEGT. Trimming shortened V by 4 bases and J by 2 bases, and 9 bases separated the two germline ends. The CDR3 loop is CASSSENPYEQYF. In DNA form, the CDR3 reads TGTGCCAGCAGTTCTGAGAACCCCTACGAGCAGTACTTC.

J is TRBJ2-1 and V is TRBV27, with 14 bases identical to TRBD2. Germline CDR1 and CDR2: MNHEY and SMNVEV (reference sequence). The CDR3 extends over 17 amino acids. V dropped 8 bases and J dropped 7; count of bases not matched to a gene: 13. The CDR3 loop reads CASARLAGGPSPNEQFF. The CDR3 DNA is TGTGCCAGCGCGAGACTAGCGGGAGGGCCCTCTCCAAATGAGCAGTTCTTC.

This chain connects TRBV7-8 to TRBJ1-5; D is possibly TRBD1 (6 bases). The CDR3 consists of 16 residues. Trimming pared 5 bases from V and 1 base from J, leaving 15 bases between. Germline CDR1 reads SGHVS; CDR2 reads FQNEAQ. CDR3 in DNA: TGTGCCAGCAGCCGAGGGGGGGAAACGAGCAATCAGCCCCAGCATTTT. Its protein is CASSRGGETSNQPQHF.

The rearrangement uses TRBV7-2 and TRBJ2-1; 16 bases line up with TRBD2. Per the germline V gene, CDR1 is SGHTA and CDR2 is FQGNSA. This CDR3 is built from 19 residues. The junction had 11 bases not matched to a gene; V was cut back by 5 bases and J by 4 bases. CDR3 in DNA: TGTGCCAGCAGCATACAACCGGGACTAGCGGGAGGGAAATACAATGAGCAGTTCTTC. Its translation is CASSIQPGLAGGKYNEQFF.

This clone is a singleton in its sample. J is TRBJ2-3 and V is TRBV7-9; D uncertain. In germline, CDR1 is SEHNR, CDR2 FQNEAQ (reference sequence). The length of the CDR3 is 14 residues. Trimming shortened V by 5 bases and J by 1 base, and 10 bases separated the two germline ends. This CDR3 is CASSPPRGTDTQYF. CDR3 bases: TGTGCCAGCAGCCCCCCGAGAGGCACAGATACGCAGTATTTT.